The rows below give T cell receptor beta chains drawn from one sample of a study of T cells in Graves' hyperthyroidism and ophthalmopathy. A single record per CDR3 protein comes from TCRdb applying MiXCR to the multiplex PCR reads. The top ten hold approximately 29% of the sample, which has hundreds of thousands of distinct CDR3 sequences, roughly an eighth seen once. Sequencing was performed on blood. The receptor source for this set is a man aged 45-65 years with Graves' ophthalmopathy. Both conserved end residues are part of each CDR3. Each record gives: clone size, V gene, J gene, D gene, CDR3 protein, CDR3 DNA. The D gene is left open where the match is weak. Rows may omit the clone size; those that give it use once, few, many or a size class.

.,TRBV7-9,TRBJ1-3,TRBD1,CASSLNRGQGSGNTIYF,TGTGCCAGCAGCTTAAACCGCGGACAGGGATCTGGAAACACCATATATTTT
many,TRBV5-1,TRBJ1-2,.,CASSLGDSLYGYTF,TGCGCCAGCAGCTTGGGAGACAGCCTCTATGGCTACACCTTC
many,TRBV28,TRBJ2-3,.,CASSSLEGGGLGQYF,TGTGCCAGCAGTTCCCTCGAGGGGGGCGGCCTTGGGCAGTATTTT
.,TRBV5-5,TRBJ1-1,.,CASSYVIEAFF,TGTGCCAGCAGCTACGTAATTGAAGCTTTCTTT
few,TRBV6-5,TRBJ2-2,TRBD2,CASSYSRVLGLAGDTSPTGELFF,TGTGCCAGCAGTTACAGTCGTGTTCTGGGACTAGCGGGAGACACTTCCCCCACCGGGGAGCTGTTTTTT
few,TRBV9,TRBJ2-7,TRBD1,CASSVRQGVNYEQYF,TGTGCCAGCAGCGTTAGACAGGGTGTTAACTACGAGCAGTACTTC
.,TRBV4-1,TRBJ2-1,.,CASSHQDDPYNEQFF,TGCGCCAGCAGCCACCAGGACGATCCCTACAATGAGCAGTTCTTC
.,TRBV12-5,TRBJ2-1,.,CASAPGSLPNEQFF,TGTGCTAGTGCTCCTGGGAGCTTGCCAAATGAGCAGTTCTTC
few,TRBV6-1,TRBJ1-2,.,CASILGTGFAYGYTF,TGTGCCAGCATATTAGGAACAGGTTTTGCTTATGGCTACACCTTC
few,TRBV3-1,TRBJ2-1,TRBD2,CASSGAGGPRRVSGEQFF,TGTGCCAGCAGTGGGGCGGGAGGGCCAAGGAGAGTGAGTGGGGAGCAGTTCTTC
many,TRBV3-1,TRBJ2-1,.,CASSQDFGAGVTYNEQFF,TGTGCCAGCAGCCAAGACTTCGGCGCAGGGGTTACCTACAATGAGCAGTTCTTC
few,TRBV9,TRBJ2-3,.,CASSVGVGLDRDTQYF,TGTGCCAGCAGCGTAGGGGTGGGTCTAGACAGAGATACGCAGTATTTT
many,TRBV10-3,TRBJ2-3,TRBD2,CATGLAGTDTQYF,TGTGCGACCGGACTAGCCGGCACAGATACGCAGTATTTT
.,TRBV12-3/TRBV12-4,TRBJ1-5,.,CASSLSYRVDQPQHF,TGTGCCAGCAGTTTATCCTACAGGGTGGACCAGCCCCAGCATTTT
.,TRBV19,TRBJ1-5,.,CASSIYGMHANQPQHF,TGTGCCAGTAGTATATACGGGATGCATGCCAATCAGCCCCAGCATTTT
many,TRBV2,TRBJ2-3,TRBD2,CAAAEGLAVRGTQYF,TGTGCCGCTGCTGAGGGACTAGCGGTTCGAGGCACGCAGTATTTT
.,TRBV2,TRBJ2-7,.,CASRGGGVEQYF,TGTGCCAGCAGGGGCGGGGGCGTCGAGCAGTACTTC
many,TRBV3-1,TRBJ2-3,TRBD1,CASSLSRDRGRRDTQYF,TGTGCCAGCAGTCTGTCCCGGGACAGGGGGAGAAGGGATACGCAGTATTTT
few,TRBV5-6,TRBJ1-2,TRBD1,CASSMVDRVVGYTF,TGTGCCAGCAGCATGGTGGACAGGGTGGTTGGCTACACCTTC
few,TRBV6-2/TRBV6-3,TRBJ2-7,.,CASSYLRFSEQYF,TGTGCCAGCAGTTACCTCAGGTTCAGCGAGCAGTACTTC
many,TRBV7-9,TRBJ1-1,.,CASSNPRGNTEAFF,TGTGCCAGCAGCAATCCGAGGGGGAACACTGAAGCTTTCTTT
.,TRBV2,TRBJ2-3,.,CASRGVWQDYTDTQYF,TGTGCCAGCAGGGGGGTATGGCAGGATTATACAGATACGCAGTATTTT
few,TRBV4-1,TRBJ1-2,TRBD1,CASSQTDRVAYGYTF,TGCGCCAGCAGCCAAACGGACAGGGTCGCCTATGGCTACACCTTC
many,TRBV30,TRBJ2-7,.,CAWNRENYEQYF,TGTGCCTGGAACAGAGAAAACTACGAGCAGTACTTC
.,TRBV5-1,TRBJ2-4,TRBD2,CASRLAGVKDIQYF,TGCGCCAGCAGACTAGCGGGAGTTAAGGACATTCAGTACTTC
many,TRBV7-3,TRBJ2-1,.,CASSLLGRNEQFF,TGTGCCAGCAGCTTATTAGGCCGGAATGAGCAGTTCTTC
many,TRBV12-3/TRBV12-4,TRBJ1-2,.,CASSLSTGLGYTF,TGTGCCAGCAGTCTAAGCACAGGACTTGGCTACACCTTC
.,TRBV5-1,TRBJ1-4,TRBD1,CASSVGQGHTTNEKLFF,TGCGCCAGCAGCGTGGGACAGGGGCATACAACTAATGAAAAACTGTTTTTT
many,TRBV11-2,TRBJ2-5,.,CASSLVLREQETQYF,TGTGCCAGCAGCTTAGTATTGCGGGAACAAGAGACCCAGTACTTC
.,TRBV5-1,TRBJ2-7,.,CASSLLGTDFYEQYF,TGCGCCAGCAGCTTGTTGGGCACCGATTTTTACGAGCAGTACTTC
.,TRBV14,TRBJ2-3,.,CASSQEHLADTQYF,TGTGCCAGCAGCCAAGAACATCTAGCAGATACGCAGTATTTT
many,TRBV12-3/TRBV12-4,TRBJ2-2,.,CASSFGHQNTGELFF,TGTGCCAGCAGTTTCGGCCACCAGAACACCGGGGAGCTGTTTTTT
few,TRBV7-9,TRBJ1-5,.,CASSLGGLQPQHF,TGTGCCAGCAGCTTAGGGGGGCTTCAGCCCCAGCATTTT
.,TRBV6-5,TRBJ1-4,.,CASSYSASPRDEKLFF,TGTGCCAGCAGTTACTCGGCCTCACCCAGGGATGAAAAACTGTTTTTT
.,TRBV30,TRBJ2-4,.,CAWSKERGVLYF,TGTGCCTGGAGTAAAGAAAGGGGAGTTCTGTACTTC